This T cell receptor (beta chain) appears in the sequencing data of a study of cytomegalovirus exposure and HLA in healthy donors. Study at large: The early release's HLA-typed donors yielded approximately 81 million unique TCRs.

13 Jbeta primers and 60 Vbeta primers were used for the PCR. The data were produced by immunoSEQ multiplex PCR, yet TCRdb's version contains in-frame clones alone and is incomplete. The repertoire includes around 130,000 clones, roughly 82% of them detected once, and roughly 3% sits in the top ten. Study outcomes and limitations: Most of the TCR beta V segments (in an earlier analysis) were productive either about 87% or about 30% of the time. The classifier reportedly diagnosed cytomegalovirus status with high sensitivity and specificity.

This clone has just a few counts. The antigen is unknown. There are 18 residues in the CDR3. This sequence joins TRBV21-1 and TRBJ1-2. TRBV21-1 is labeled a pseudogene. Sequenced sample: PBMCs. The origin of this receptor is a middle-aged woman in good health and CMV-seropositive. Here the CDR3 reads CASSNREGSLGATGGRPF. The DNA for the CDR3 is TGTGCCAGCAGCAATCGGGAGGGAAGCTTGGGGGCTACAGGAGGTCGACCCTTC.